The present TCR beta chain was sequenced within a study of T-cell reconstitution after alpha-beta-depleted transplantation in children. This sample's TCRbeta library carried unique molecular identifier barcodes. TCRdb re-called the PCR reads with MiXCR, one entry per CDR3 protein. The sample carries 200,000 to 300,000 distinct CDR3 sequences, 12% recorded once. Germline V CDR1 and CDR2: LGHNA, YSLEER. This CDR3 region has 17 residues. V lost 1 base to trimming and J lost 5 bases, with 20 bases between them. This clonotype was seen ten or more times. The V gene is TRBV4-3, the J gene TRBJ2-5; possible D gene TRBD2, 6 bases. Here the sequenced sample was PBMCs from the stem cell graft donor, taken from the stem cell graft. This receptor was identified in a human donor who donated a stem cell graft to a child with acute lymphoblastic leukemia. The CDR3 region is CASSQGSSRGSEETQYF. Here the CDR3 DNA reads TGCGCCAGCAGCCAAGGTTCCTCGCGGGGATCTGAGGAGACCCAGTACTTC.